Listed here are 28 T cell receptor beta chains from one sample, sequenced in a study of cytomegalovirus exposure and HLA in healthy donors. Primers: 60 Vbeta forward and 13 Jbeta reverse. Some clones are missing from TCRdb's copy, which holds only in-frame ones; the method was immunoSEQ multiplex PCR. The table lists around 120,000 clones, roughly 80% of them singletons. Sequenced material: PBMCs. These receptors came from a woman in her thirties or forties in good health and CMV-seropositive.

The CDR3 DNA follows: TGCGCCAGCAGCCAAGGGGACGTCGGGGGATACGAGCAGTACTTC. Translated, it gives CASSQGDVGGYEQYF. The gene calls are TRBV4-3 and TRBJ2-7; a possible D gene is TRBD2 (6 bases). Per the germline V gene, CDR1 is LGHNA and CDR2 is YSLEER. The CDR3 is made up of 15 amino acids. Between the trimmed V and J ends, which lost 1 base and 4 bases, there was a span of 14 bases.

This chain joins TRBV4-1 and TRBJ1-5; the D is unclear. V gave up 5 bases and J gave up 5 bases, with 10 bases separating them. The CDR3 has 13 residues. Germline V lookup: CDR1 MGHRA, CDR2 YSYEKL. The CDR3 nucleotides are TGCGCCAGCAGCGGTGGGCCGGATCAGCCCCAGCATTTT. It specifies CASSGGPDQPQHF.

The table lists this clone with a count of one. The chain carries TRBV5-1 and TRBJ2-7; 13 bases agree with TRBD2. The germline V gene encodes CDR1 SGHRS and CDR2 YFSETQ. The V segment lost 4 bases and the J segment 12 bases; nucleotides outside the gene matches: 16. This CDR3 comprises 16 residues. The CDR3 sequence: CASSTGLAGAIHSPYF. CDR3 DNA sequence: TGCGCCAGCAGCACTGGACTAGCGGGGGCCATCCATTCACCGTACTTC.

The J gene is TRBJ2-1, the V gene TRBV5-1, with a tentative D call TRBD1 (7 bases). From germline, CDR1 is SGHRS and CDR2 YFSETQ. CDR3 size: 15 residues. V shed 4 bases and J shed 0 bases, with 11 bases lying between them. In DNA, the CDR3 is TGCGCCAGCAGCCCAGGGGGGAGCTCCTACAATGAGCAGTTCTTC. It yields the protein CASSPGGSSYNEQFF.

V is TRBV19 and J is TRBJ1-5; 7 bases align to TRBD1. Unmatched junction bases numbered 11, after V lost 9 bases and J lost 6 bases. This CDR3 region has 14 residues. Germline V CDR1 and CDR2: LNHDA, SQIVND (reference sequence). The CDR3 is CASRPGTVGQPQHF. The CDR3, as DNA: TGTGCCAGCCGTCCCGGGACAGTAGGTCAGCCCCAGCATTTT. The full variable domain, with the rest looked up from reference TRBV19 and TRBJ1-5, is DGGITQSPKYLFRKEGQNVTLSCEQNLNHDAMYWYRQDPGQGLRLIYYSQIVNDFQKGDIAEGYSVSREKKESFPLTVTSAQKNPTAFYLCASRPGTVGQPQHFGDGTRLSIL.

The sample holds a few counts of this clone. CDR3 sequence (DNA): TGTGCCAGCAGCTCGCAGATAACTGGGGCCAACGTCCTGACTTTC. Its protein is CASSSQITGANVLTF. The V call is TRBV5-4, the J call TRBJ2-6, with D unclear. The CDR3 length is 15 residues. Trimming removed 3 bases at V and 2 bases at J, with 9 bases between. Germline V lookup: CDR1 SGHNT, CDR2 YYREEE (reference sequence).

V and J are TRBV18 and TRBJ2-1, with TRBD2 as a possible D gene (6 bases). The CDR3 runs 12 residues. The germline CDR1 and CDR2 sequences are KGHSH and LQKENI. V lost 3 bases, J lost 9 bases, and 9 bases lay in between. CDR3 region: CASSPGGIEQFF. CDR3 nucleotides: TGTGCCAGCTCACCGGGAGGCATTGAGCAGTTCTTC.

This clone has a handful of counts. The chain employs TRBV6-5 and TRBJ2-1; the match to TRBD2 covers 7 bases. Germline CDR1 MNHEY, CDR2 SVGAGI. The length of the CDR3 is 13 residues. V trimming: 6 bases; J trimming: 7 bases; junction bases outside the gene matches: 6. The CDR3 is CASRGEGRNEQFF. In nucleotides, the CDR3 is TGTGCCAGCAGGGGGGAGGGCCGGAATGAGCAGTTCTTC.

Remarks on this clone: The final CDR3 position lacks the conserved phenylalanine or tryptophan, pointing to a likely read error. This sequence joins TRBV6-1 and TRBJ1-5; D perhaps matches TRBD1 (6 bases). Germline assignment: CDR1 MNHNS and CDR2 SASEGT. This CDR3 contains 15 residues. V lost 6 bases and J 0 bases, leaving 12 bases between the germline ends. The CDR3 DNA reads TGTGCCAGCAGGGGGGAGGGGGTTAGCAATCAGCCCCAGCATGTT. Translating gives CASRGEGVSNQPQHV.

V usage is TRBV15 and J usage is TRBJ1-4; D not certain. The germline V gene has CDR1 LNHNV and CDR2 YYDKDF (reference sequence). The CDR3 loop spans 10 amino acids. Trimming took off 8 bases at V and 9 bases at J, with 7 bases between the two ends. The CDR3 region is CATSGKKLFF. CDR3 nucleotide sequence: TGTGCCACCTCAGGAAAAAAACTGTTTTTT.

The V gene is TRBV29-1, the J gene TRBJ1-2; D unresolved. This CDR3 region has 12 residues. Germline loops: CDR1 SQVTM, CDR2 ANQGSEA. Trimming removed 4 bases at V and 2 bases at J, with 8 bases between. CDR3 sequence: CSVGRENYGYTF. CDR3 nucleotide sequence: TGCAGCGTTGGACGGGAAAACTATGGCTACACCTTC.

This chain links TRBV12-5 with TRBJ1-6; D is unclear. The length of the CDR3 is 14 residues. The ends were cut back, 6 bases at V and 0 bases at J, with 6 bases in the middle. Germline loops: CDR1 LGHNT, CDR2 FRNRAP. CDR3 in DNA: TGTGCTAGTGGGCAGTCCTCCTATAATTCACCCCTCCACTTT. It translates to CASGQSSYNSPLHF.

J is TRBJ2-7 and V is TRBV5-4, with 7 bases that match TRBD2. Germline-derived CDR1 and CDR2 are SGHNT and YYREEE (reference sequence). The CDR3 length is 14 residues. V lost 0 bases to trimming and J lost 1 base; unmatched junction nucleotides: 1. DNA of the CDR3: TGTGCCAGCAGCTTGGACGGGAGGTCCTACGAGCAGTACTTC. Amino acids: CASSLDGRSYEQYF. Together with reference TRBV5-4 and TRBJ2-7, the CDR3 gives the full variable domain: ETGVTQSPTHLIKTRGQQVTLRCSSQSGHNTVSWYQQALGQGPQFIFQYYREEENGRGNFPPRFSGLQFPNYSSELNVNALELDDSALYLCASSLDGRSYEQYFGPGTRLTVT.

The V call is TRBV6-5, the J call TRBJ2-3; 8 positions match TRBD1. Germline V gives CDR1 MNHEY, CDR2 SVGAGI. V shed 6 bases and J 2 bases; nucleotides not matched to a gene: 7. This CDR3 region has 15 residues. CDR3 sequence: CASSFDRGFTDTQYF. The CDR3 bases are TGTGCCAGCAGCTTTGACAGGGGCTTCACAGATACGCAGTATTTT.

Only a few counts were recorded for this clone. Other DNA sequences in the sample encode the same CDR3. J is TRBJ2-5 and V is TRBV7-3; 10 nucleotides align to TRBD2. Germline V gene data show CDR1 as SGHTA and CDR2 as FQGTGA. Germline trimming cut 4 bases from V and 2 bases from J; bases unmatched to any gene: 4. This CDR3 is built from 15 residues. The chain's CDR3 is CASSSSSGGQETQYF. The CDR3 region has the DNA TGTGCCAGCAGCTCCAGTAGCGGGGGGCAAGAGACCCAGTACTTC. Full variable domain (rest looked up from reference TRBV7-3 and TRBJ2-5): GAGVSQTPSNKVTEKGKYVELRCDPISGHTALYWYRQSLGQGPEFLIYFQGTGAADDSGLPNDRFFAVRPEGSVSTLKIQRTERGDSAVYLCASSSSSGGQETQYFGPGTRLLVL.

The chain recombines TRBV27 with TRBJ2-1; a weak D match, TRBD2 (7 bases). Trimming shortened V by 3 bases and J by 8 bases, and 17 bases separated the two germline ends. The CDR3 extends over 15 amino acids. Per germline, CDR1 MNHEY and CDR2 SMNVEV (reference sequence). DNA of the CDR3: TGTGCCAGCAGTTTGTCCGGGGGGCTGGTCGATGAGCAGTTCTTC. This translates into CASSLSGGLVDEQFF.

This clone was seen just once. This chain uses TRBV2 with TRBJ2-7; the match to TRBD1 covers 7 bases. J lost 4 bases, V lost 6 bases, and 6 bases had no gene match. The CDR3 contains 13 residues. CDR1 is SNHLY, CDR2 FYNNEI, per germline. CDR3 sequence: CASSPGQLYEQYF. The CDR3 nucleotides are TGTGCCAGCAGCCCGGGACAGTTGTACGAGCAGTACTTC.

This chain uses TRBV30 with TRBJ1-3, with D possibly being TRBD1 (5 bases). V lost 0 bases and J lost 1, with 16 bases in between. Germline values: CDR1 GTSNPN, CDR2 SVGIG (reference sequence). The CDR3 is 17 amino acids. CDR3 amino acids: CAWSVRGTRTSGNTIYF. The CDR3 region has the DNA TGTGCCTGGAGTGTACGGGGGACCCGCACATCTGGAAACACCATATATTTT.

This sequence joins TRBV6-5 and TRBJ1-4, with a possible D match to TRBD1 (5 bases). The CDR3 consists of 16 residues. Germline V gene data show CDR1 as MNHEY and CDR2 as SVGAGI. Trimming stripped 0 bases from V and 4 bases from J, with 12 bases between. As DNA, the CDR3 is TGTGCCAGCAGTTACTCGATCAGGGTTGGTAATGAAAAACTGTTTTTT. Protein: CASSYSIRVGNEKLFF.

The chain recombines TRBV27 with TRBJ2-1; TRBD1 is a possible D gene (5 bases). The CDR3 runs 13 residues. V was pared by 7 bases and J by 6 bases, with 13 bases between. Per germline, CDR1 MNHEY and CDR2 SMNVEV (reference sequence). The CDR3 sequence: CASTPGRVNEQFF. The CDR3 DNA sequence: TGTGCCAGCACCCCGGGCAGGGTCAATGAGCAGTTCTTC.

This clone was seen once. The chain joins TRBV19 to TRBJ1-1; 7 positions match TRBD1. The germline CDR1 and CDR2 sequences are LNHDA and SQIVND (reference sequence). The CDR3 runs to 14 residues. With V trimmed by 0 bases and J by 6 bases, 4 bases remained unmatched. CDR3 amino acids: CASSIEQGIAEAFF. The CDR3 bases are TGTGCCAGTAGTATAGAACAGGGGATTGCTGAAGCTTTCTTT.

The V call is TRBV6-5, the J call TRBJ1-2; 7 nucleotides match TRBD1. With V trimmed by 0 bases and J by 4 bases, 8 bases remained unmatched. The germline gives CDR1 MNHEY, CDR2 SVGAGI. The CDR3 consists of 16 residues. The CDR3 reads CASSYSIRDSFYGYTF. The CDR3 region has the DNA TGTGCCAGCAGTTACTCGATCCGGGACAGCTTCTATGGCTACACCTTC.

V and J are TRBV5-1 and TRBJ2-3, with TRBD2 identical over 7 bases. Trimming removed 3 bases from V and 0 bases from J; junction bases left unmatched: 4. The CDR3 loop spans 15 amino acids. Germline values: CDR1 SGHRS, CDR2 YFSETQ. Here the CDR3 reads CASSSRGFSTDTQYF. Here the CDR3 DNA reads TGCGCCAGCAGCTCGCGGGGGTTTAGCACAGATACGCAGTATTTT.

This chain connects TRBV5-8 to TRBJ1-5; the D is unclear. The germline gives CDR1 SGHTS, CDR2 YDEGEE. Trimming took off 2 bases at V and 0 bases at J, with 12 bases between the two ends. CDR3 size: 16 residues. The CDR3 loop reads CASSLLGGNSNQPQHF. In DNA, the CDR3 is TGTGCCAGCAGCTTATTAGGAGGGAATAGCAATCAGCCCCAGCATTTT.

V and J are TRBV5-8 and TRBJ1-5; D gene uncertain. The germline V gene has CDR1 SGHTS and CDR2 YDEGEE. The CDR3 spans 13 residues. The germline V and J ends were trimmed by 0 bases and 6 bases, with 7 bases remaining between them. The CDR3 reads CASSLGSGQPQHF. The CDR3 DNA is TGTGCCAGCAGCTTGGGTAGCGGTCAGCCCCAGCATTTT.

The rearrangement joins TRBV5-4 to TRBJ2-3; D perhaps matches TRBD2 (5 bases). CDR1 SGHNT and CDR2 YYREEE come from the germline V gene (reference sequence). Trimming removed 4 bases from V and 6 bases from J, with 9 bases in between. The CDR3 has 12 residues. The DNA of the CDR3 is TGTGCCAGCAGCGAGGGTGGGGATACGCAGTATTTT. It specifies CASSEGGDTQYF.

The V call is TRBV5-6, the J call TRBJ1-2; 8 positions agree with TRBD1. Germline-derived CDR1 and CDR2 are SGHDT and YYEEEE. CDR3 size: 15 residues. V was clipped by 3 bases and J by 8 bases; unmatched bases: 12. CDR3 loop: CASSSTRQGARGYTF. CDR3 nucleotide sequence: TGTGCCAGCAGCTCGACGCGGCAGGGGGCGCGAGGCTACACCTTC.

This rearrangement joins TRBV9 to TRBJ2-5; TRBD1 aligns across 7 bases. The V gene end was trimmed by 1 base and the J gene end by 5 bases; junction bases not matched to a gene: 2. The CDR3 spans 13 residues. Per the germline V gene, CDR1 is SGDLS and CDR2 is YYNGEE. CDR3 residues: CASSVQGDETQYF. CDR3 bases: TGTGCCAGCAGCGTACAGGGGGATGAGACCCAGTACTTC.